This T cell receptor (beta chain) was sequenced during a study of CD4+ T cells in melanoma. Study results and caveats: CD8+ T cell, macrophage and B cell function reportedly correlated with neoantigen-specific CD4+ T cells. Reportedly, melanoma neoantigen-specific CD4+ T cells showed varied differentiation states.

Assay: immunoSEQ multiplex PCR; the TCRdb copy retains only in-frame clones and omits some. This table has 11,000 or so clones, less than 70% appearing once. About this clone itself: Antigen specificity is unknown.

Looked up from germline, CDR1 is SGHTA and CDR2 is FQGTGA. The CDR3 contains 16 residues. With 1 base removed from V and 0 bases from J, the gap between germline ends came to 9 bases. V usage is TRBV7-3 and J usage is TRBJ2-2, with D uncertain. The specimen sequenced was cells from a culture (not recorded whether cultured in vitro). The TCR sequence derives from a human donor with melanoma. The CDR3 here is CASSLMGGSNTGELFF. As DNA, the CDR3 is TGTGCCAGCAGCTTAATGGGCGGTTCGAACACCGGGGAGCTGTTTTTT.